Sequencing of this T cell receptor beta chain was carried out in a study of shared clonotypes between healthy human individuals (dated by TCRdb to the early 2020s). General notes on the study: The cohort comprised a couple of women and a few men aged 18 to 49 years. The study deeply sequenced blood TCR repertoires of about 5 healthy adults to estimate repertoire size and the extent of clonotype sharing between individuals. Different laboratories and diverse techniques were used to prepare libraries and sequence TCR repertoires, to increase sequencing depth and limit assay-specific biases. For each donor, CD4 naive and CD4 memory were each run on three plates, CD8 naive on two plates, and CD8 memory on one plate. Per donor, leukapheresis produced somewhere between about 0.8 and 9 billion PBMCs. Points the paper makes about the study in general: Because the study included a small number of donors, the genetic and exposure-history diversity represented was limited. Incomplete sequencing was indicated by rarefaction of sorted-subset datasets, despite the large sequencing depth. Pairwise subsampling led to the expectation that sequencing depth would affect the degree of clonotype sharing among donors. Estimated clonotype richness was generally larger for naive than for memory subsets. Across several donors, 5% to 6% of naive CD4, 3% to 4% of naive CD8, roughly 2.2% of memory CD4, and 0.3% to 0.45% of memory CD8 clonotypes were shared. Sampling was restricted to blood, and TCR repertoires in tissues likely differ from the TCR repertoires found in blood. Higher generation probabilities were observed for clonotypes shared by all four sorted-subset donors than for non-shared clonotypes.

CD8 naive samples were CD45RO-negative cells positively selected for CCR7, giving a CD45RA+CCR7+ population that excluded TemRA cells. The donors were healthy, HIV-negative adults with no recently reported acute infections or vaccinations. Every donor was a Caucasian adult living in Nashville, Tennessee, USA. After blood collection by leukapheresis, PBMCs were isolated using Ficoll-Histopaque density gradient centrifugation and then cryopreserved in the vapor phase of liquid nitrogen. Analytical flow cytometry was used to check the purity and quantity of each magnetically sorted T cell population. Genomic DNA was isolated from every sorted fraction and measured by UV absorbance on a Nanodrop 2000c. The CDR3 holds 17 amino acids from the cysteine to the phenylalanine. Of all the DNA, just the CDR3 is kept, 51 bases in frame from base 1. The germline V gene sets CDR1 to KGHSH and CDR2 to LQKENI. A distance of 26 bases separates the germline ends of V and J, which lose 5 bases and 9 bases respectively.

Using the deep immunoSEQ assay, TCR CDR3 regions were amplified from genomic DNA by multiplex PCR. Genomic DNA extracted from each cell subset was distributed evenly over all wells of several immunoSEQ 96-well plates, and each plate served as one replicate. For sorted subsets, about 200 ng genomic DNA, equal to tens of thousands of T cell genomes, was loaded into each replicate PCR. Purified libraries were quantified with a Qubit 3.0 fluorometer, sized on a Bioanalyzer 2100, and re-quantified with the KAPA Library Quantification kit. Every immunoSEQ 96-well plate was sequenced on a dedicated single-read 150-cycle Illumina NextSeq 550 flow cell. As for the original processing: Because only junctional sequences without quality scores were contained in the immunoSEQ output, filtering matching that applied to full-length reads could not be performed. Sequences were annotated with PyIR, a Python wrapper for IgBLAST v1.9, and V/J genes and CDR3 were assigned using IMGT germline references. Reads were removed for weak V/J assignments (E-value above 1e-6), missing CDR3, stop codons, out-of-frame junctions, or ambiguous translated residues. V3J clonotypes were defined by identical inferred V gene, J gene, and CDR3 amino acid sequence. Percentage overlap between repertoires was computed as shared unique clonotypes divided by the size of the smaller repertoire. RTK rarefaction, the Chao1 estimator, and Recon v2.1 estimates of unobserved clonotypes were used to assess repertoire richness. For all TCRbeta clonotypes obtained by the gDNA method from a few donors, generation probabilities were computed with OLGA. TCRdb mirrors the immuneACCESS table, restricted to in-frame sequences. Some clones are absent from its copies; in checked studies, under half trace to an unresolved V gene, and the reason for the others is unknown. D and trimming come from the DNA, and the V and J calls and clone size come from that table. This sample has millions of clones in its table, and more than 85% of those were observed once. 1.5% to 2% of the sample is taken by the ten largest.

Points on this clone: Which antigen it targets is not known. Base-call qualities are not available, and no considerably larger clone is one nucleotide away.

The specimen sequenced was naive CD8+ T cells from PBMCs. The cell subset or site label, read with the paper, signifies: CD45RA+CCR7+. The chain employs TRBV18 and TRBJ2-1; the D segment could be TRBD2, given 5 matching bases. The origin of this receptor is a man in his late teens or twenties in good health. Some clones in this sample may be carry-over from other donors' samples. The CDR3 reads CASSDLRATTMFVEQFF. The sequenced DNA: TGTGCCAGCTCAGACCTGAGGGCCACGACTATGTTCGTTGAGCAGTTCTTC.